What follows are 30 T cell receptor beta chains derived from one specimen sequenced in a study of blood T cell repertoires in COVID-19. Measured with immunoSEQ multiplex PCR; TCRdb has only the in-frame clones, and not every one. The top ten clones hold about 0.85% of a sample with about 120,000 clones, less than 75% of them seen once. The sequencing sample was made of peripheral blood. The receptors here all came from a human donor with acute or convalescent COVID-19. The donor label of this sample is uncertain.

The chain combines TRBV18 with TRBJ1-2; D gene ambiguous. V shed 2 bases and J shed 8 bases, with 12 bases lying between them. The CDR3 spans 13 residues. Per germline, CDR1 KGHSH and CDR2 LQKENI. CDR3 DNA sequence: TGTGCCAGCTCACCAGGGAGACCGCAAGGCTACACCTTC. This sequence encodes CASSPGRPQGYTF.

The chain uses TRBV4-1 and TRBJ2-3; no clear D. The CDR3 length is 14 residues. Trimming removed 1 base from V and 4 bases from J, with 9 bases in between. Germline V gives CDR1 MGHRA, CDR2 YSYEKL. DNA of the CDR3: TGCGCCAGCAGCCAAGGAACACGGGCAGATACGCAGTATTTT. Translating it yields CASSQGTRADTQYF.

V and J are TRBV28 and TRBJ1-4; perhaps TRBD1 as D (5 bases). Trimming took off 5 bases at V and 6 bases at J, with 16 bases between the two ends. CDR3 length: 15 amino acids. Per germline, CDR1 MDHEN and CDR2 SYDVKM. Here the CDR3 reads CASSPWDSGDEKLFF. The CDR3 nucleotides are TGTGCCAGCAGTCCGTGGGACTCTGGGGATGAAAAACTGTTTTTT.

This clone has only a few counts. The chain couples TRBV9 to TRBJ1-1; TRBD1 agrees at 9 bases. Trimming cost V 4 bases and J 6 bases; bases outside gene matches: 7. The CDR3 loop spans 14 amino acids. Germline CDR1 and CDR2: SGDLS and YYNGEE. CDR3: CASSPGTGPSEAFF. The CDR3 nucleotides read TGTGCCAGCAGCCCCGGGACAGGGCCATCTGAAGCTTTCTTT.

The V call is TRBV5-1, the J call TRBJ2-3; 10 bases map to TRBD1. The germline V gene encodes CDR1 SGHRS and CDR2 YFSETQ. After removal of 2 bases from V and 5 bases from J, the junction contained 5 bases not matched to a gene. This CDR3 is built from 15 residues. CDR3 protein: CASSFAGTGVDTQYF. The CDR3 bases are TGCGCCAGCAGCTTCGCCGGGACAGGGGTAGATACGCAGTATTTT.

The CDR3: CASSNRGVGYTF. For the CDR3, the DNA is TGTGCCAGCAGCAACAGGGGAGTTGGCTACACCTTC. V usage is TRBV7-2 and J usage is TRBJ1-2; TRBD1 agrees at 7 bases. CDR1 and CDR2 (germline): SGHTA, FQGNSA. The J segment lost 7 bases and the V segment lost 5 bases, leaving 4 bases of the junction unmatched. The CDR3 is 12 amino acids.

On this clone: The same CDR3 also results from other DNA sequences found in this sample. The gene calls are TRBV30 and TRBJ1-4; D perhaps matches TRBD1 (5 bases). CDR3 length equals 14 residues. V was shortened by 3 bases and J by 8 bases, with 16 bases between the two germline ends. Germline CDR1 is GTSNPN and CDR2 is SVGIG (reference sequence). The CDR3 region has the DNA TGTGCCTGGAGCCGGCAAGGGGCTTGGGAAAAACTGTTTTTT. Protein: CAWSRQGAWEKLFF.

The rearrangement links TRBV5-1 to TRBJ1-1; a possible D gene is TRBD1 (5 bases). Germline CDR1 is SGHRS and CDR2 is YFSETQ. CDR3 length equals 14 residues. V lost 2 bases to trimming and J lost 4 bases, with 12 bases between them. Here the CDR3 reads CASSFAQGGTEAFF. The CDR3 region has the DNA TGCGCCAGCAGCTTCGCTCAGGGAGGCACTGAAGCTTTCTTT.

This chain connects TRBV6-5 to TRBJ1-2, with 8 bases fitting TRBD1. CDR1 is MNHEY and CDR2 is SVGAGI in the germline V gene. This CDR3 region has 15 residues. Unmatched junction bases numbered 8, after V lost 7 bases and J lost 1 base. The CDR3 protein is CASTQPGQVNYGYTF. In DNA, the CDR3 is TGTGCCAGCACCCAACCGGGACAGGTTAACTATGGCTACACCTTC.

In this sample, this clone turned up many times. The J gene is TRBJ1-3, the V gene TRBV5-1; possible D gene TRBD1, 6 bases. CDR1 SGHRS and CDR2 YFSETQ come from the germline V gene. V dropped 0 bases and J dropped 2 bases, with 6 bases sitting between them. The CDR3 covers 14 residues. Written as DNA, the CDR3 is TGCGCCAGCAGCTTGGCAGGGGCTGGAAACACCATATATTTT. Residues: CASSLAGAGNTIYF.

The rearrangement uses TRBV2 and TRBJ2-2; TRBD2 agrees at 11 bases. The CDR3 has 16 amino acids. V was clipped by 6 bases and J by 6 bases; unmatched bases: 9. CDR1 SNHLY and CDR2 FYNNEI come from the germline V gene. In nucleotides, the CDR3 is TGTGCCAGCAGCCCTTCCCGACTAGCGGGGCCCGGGGAGCTGTTTTTT. Translation: CASSPSRLAGPGELFF. The variable domain in full, with the rest retrieved from reference TRBV2 and TRBJ2-2, is EPEVTQTPSHQVTQMGQEVILRCVPISNHLYFYWYRQILGQKVEFLVSFYNNEISEKSEIFDDQFSVERPDGSNFTLKIRSTKLEDSAMYFCASSPSRLAGPGELFFGEGSRLTVL.

The chain combines TRBV10-3 with TRBJ2-7; D gene uncertain. The V and J ends lost 3 bases and 2 bases respectively, with 11 bases between them. Germline CDR1 and CDR2: ENHRY and SYGVKD. The CDR3 loop spans 14 amino acids. CDR3 region: CAISDQWFAYEQYF. The CDR3 region has the DNA TGTGCCATCAGTGATCAGTGGTTCGCCTACGAGCAGTACTTC.

The V call is TRBV29-1, the J call TRBJ1-2; TRBD1 matches 8 bases. This CDR3 spans 14 amino acids. The germline gives CDR1 SQVTM, CDR2 ANQGSEA. V shed 4 bases, J shed 3 bases, and the junction held 7 bases outside the gene matches. The CDR3 sequence is CSVVGATGDYGYTF. The CDR3 coding sequence is TGCAGCGTTGTGGGGGCGACAGGGGACTATGGCTACACCTTC.

The chain is built from TRBV19 and TRBJ1-2; D is unclear. The CDR3 spans 17 residues. V shed 6 bases and J shed 0 bases, with 20 bases lying between them. Germline V gives CDR1 LNHDA, CDR2 SQIVND (reference sequence). The CDR3 is CASSQTWRGSANYGYTF. As DNA, the CDR3 is TGTGCCAGTAGCCAAACCTGGCGAGGTTCTGCTAACTATGGCTACACCTTC.

This clone was detected only a few times. CDR3 protein: CASSQLEYQETQYF. The CDR3 bases are TGCGCCAGCAGCCAACTGGAGTACCAAGAGACCCAGTACTTC. This chain connects TRBV4-1 to TRBJ2-5, with unresolved D. V dropped 2 bases and J dropped 0 bases, with 7 bases sitting between them. CDR1 MGHRA and CDR2 YSYEKL come from the germline V gene. The CDR3 has 14 residues.

The chain carries TRBV4-1 and TRBJ2-1, with 11 bases identical to TRBD2. The CDR3 runs 16 residues. Germline CDR1 is MGHRA and CDR2 is YSYEKL. Trimming took 1 base from V and 4 from J; bases not matched to a gene: 3. The CDR3 is CASSQAPSGGYNEQFF. CDR3 in DNA: TGCGCCAGCAGCCAAGCCCCTAGCGGGGGGTACAATGAGCAGTTCTTC.

This chain joins TRBV5-1 and TRBJ2-2; 8 nucleotides align to TRBD1. Trimming removed 1 base from V and 5 bases from J; junction bases left unmatched: 7. Germline V gene lookup returns CDR1 SGHRS and CDR2 YFSETQ. The CDR3 covers 16 residues. The CDR3 reads CASSLSRTGGTGELFF. CDR3 nucleotide sequence: TGCGCCAGCAGCTTGTCTCGAACAGGGGGTACCGGGGAGCTGTTTTTT.

The J gene is TRBJ2-3, the V gene TRBV5-4, with 12 nucleotides matching TRBD2. This CDR3 contains 16 residues. Germline CDR1 reads SGHNT; CDR2 reads YYREEE (reference sequence). J lost 3 bases, V lost 0 bases, and 2 bases had no gene match. The CDR3 is CASSLGTSGGTDTQYF. Here the CDR3 DNA reads TGTGCCAGCAGCTTGGGCACTAGCGGGGGGACAGATACGCAGTATTTT.

The chain joins TRBV28 to TRBJ1-1; no reliable D call. CDR3 size: 15 residues. V gave up 5 bases and J gave up 7 bases, with 20 bases separating them. CDR1 is MDHEN, CDR2 SYDVKM, per germline. CDR3 residues: CASSDGSRDAGEAFF. In nucleotides, the CDR3 is TGTGCCAGCAGTGATGGAAGCAGAGATGCGGGTGAAGCTTTCTTT. Full variable domain (missing parts from reference TRBV28 and TRBJ1-1): DVKVTQSSRYLVKRTGEKVFLECVQDMDHENMFWYRQDPGLGLRLIYFSYDVKMKEKGDIPEGYSVSREKKERFSLILESASTNQTSMYLCASSDGSRDAGEAFFGQGTRLTVV.

J is TRBJ1-4 and V is TRBV7-9, with 12 nucleotides matching TRBD1. Germline lookup yields CDR1 SEHNR and CDR2 FQNEAQ (reference sequence). This CDR3 is 15 amino acids long. After removal of 5 bases from V and 7 bases from J, the junction contained 5 bases not matched to a gene. The CDR3 DNA is TGTGCCAGCAGCGCCGGGACAGGGGGCGGTGAAAAACTGTTTTTT. This encodes CASSAGTGGGEKLFF.

The chain carries TRBV6-1 and TRBJ2-2; 8 bases are a match to TRBD2. This CDR3 is built from 17 residues. The ends lost 2 bases at V and 0 bases at J; junction bases unmatched: 5. Germline loops: CDR1 MNHNS, CDR2 SASEGT. The CDR3 DNA reads TGTGCCAGCAGTGAACCCCGCGGGGGGTCGAACACCGGGGAGCTGTTTTTT. Residues: CASSEPRGGSNTGELFF.

This chain links TRBV27 with TRBJ1-2; the D is unclear. This CDR3 contains 12 residues. V lost 8 bases, J lost 4 bases, and 11 bases lay in between. CDR1 MNHEY and CDR2 SMNVEV come from the germline V gene (reference sequence). CDR3 in DNA: TGTGCCAGCGGGGAGCACGGCTATGGCTACACCTTC. This sequence encodes CASGEHGYGYTF.

The J gene is TRBJ2-6, the V gene TRBV7-2, with TRBD1 matching over 9 bases. Trimming at V came to 4 bases and at J to 3 bases, leaving 4 bases not matched to a gene. Germline V CDR1 and CDR2: SGHTA, FQGNSA. The CDR3 extends over 16 amino acids. CDR3 sequence (DNA): TGTGCCAGCAGCTCCGGGACAGGGAGTGGGGCCAACGTCCTGACTTTC. Protein product: CASSSGTGSGANVLTF.

As DNA, the CDR3 is TGTGCCAGCTCACCACCCGGGATTATGAACACTGAAGCTTTCTTT. It specifies CASSPPGIMNTEAFF. The chain has TRBV18 and TRBJ1-1; D is undetermined. The germline CDR1 and CDR2 sequences are KGHSH and LQKENI. The CDR3 has 15 amino acids. Trimming removed 0 bases at V and 0 bases at J, with 8 bases between.

The rearrangement joins TRBV14 to TRBJ1-2; no clear D. The CDR3 spans 15 residues. Germline CDR1 reads SGHDN; CDR2 reads FVKESK. V lost 1 base and J lost 3, with 12 bases in between. This CDR3 is CASSQGVWADYGYTF. The CDR3 nucleotides read TGTGCCAGCAGCCAAGGGGTATGGGCAGACTATGGCTACACCTTC. The full variable domain, with the rest looked up from reference TRBV14 and TRBJ1-2, is EAGVTQFPSHSVIEKGQTVTLRCDPISGHDNLYWYRRVMGKEIKFLLHFVKESKQDESGMPNNRFLAERTGGTYSTLKVQPAELEDSGVYFCASSQGVWADYGYTFGSGTRLTVV.

The chain uses TRBV12-3 or TRBV12-4 and TRBJ1-2; D gene ambiguous. This CDR3 has 13 amino acids. Between the trimmed V and J ends, which lost 3 bases and 4 bases, there was a span of 9 bases. The CDR3 DNA is TGTGCCAGCAGTTTCGTAGCTCTCTATGGCTACACCTTC. The encoded protein is CASSFVALYGYTF.

The rearrangement joins TRBV29-1 to TRBJ1-2; D call uncertain. V was cut by 6 bases and J by 5 bases, with 10 bases left in between. This CDR3 has 11 residues. Germline assignment: CDR1 SQVTM and CDR2 ANQGSEA. The CDR3 bases are TGCAGCGTGTGGGCAGTTTATGGCTACACCTTC. As protein: CSVWAVYGYTF.

The count of this clone is one. The chain carries TRBV24-1 and TRBJ1-6; 9 bases are shared with TRBD1. The V and J ends lost 7 bases and 8 bases, in that order; junction bases with no gene match: 8. Germline assignment: CDR1 KGHDR and CDR2 SFDVKD. The CDR3 loop spans 15 amino acids. Written as DNA, the CDR3 is TGTGCCACCAGGGACAGGGGTTTTTATGATTCACCCCTCCACTTT. This encodes CATRDRGFYDSPLHF.

The gene calls are TRBV5-1 and TRBJ2-5, with TRBD1 as a possible D gene (5 bases). The V gene's germline CDR1 is SGHRS and CDR2 YFSETQ. This CDR3 region has 13 residues. V was shortened by 2 bases and J by 3 bases, with 8 bases between the two germline ends. This CDR3 is CASSLRQKETQYF. CDR3 DNA: TGCGCCAGCAGCTTAAGACAGAAAGAGACCCAGTACTTC.

A single count supports this clone. The CDR3 DNA follows: TGTGCCAGCAGCCGGGACACCTATGGCTACACCTTC. Translation gives CASSRDTYGYTF. The chain recombines TRBV7-2 with TRBJ1-2; tentative D call: TRBD1 (6 bases). The germline gives CDR1 SGHTA, CDR2 FQGNSA. Trimming left V 5 bases short and J 4 bases short, with 8 bases between. The CDR3 totals 12 residues.